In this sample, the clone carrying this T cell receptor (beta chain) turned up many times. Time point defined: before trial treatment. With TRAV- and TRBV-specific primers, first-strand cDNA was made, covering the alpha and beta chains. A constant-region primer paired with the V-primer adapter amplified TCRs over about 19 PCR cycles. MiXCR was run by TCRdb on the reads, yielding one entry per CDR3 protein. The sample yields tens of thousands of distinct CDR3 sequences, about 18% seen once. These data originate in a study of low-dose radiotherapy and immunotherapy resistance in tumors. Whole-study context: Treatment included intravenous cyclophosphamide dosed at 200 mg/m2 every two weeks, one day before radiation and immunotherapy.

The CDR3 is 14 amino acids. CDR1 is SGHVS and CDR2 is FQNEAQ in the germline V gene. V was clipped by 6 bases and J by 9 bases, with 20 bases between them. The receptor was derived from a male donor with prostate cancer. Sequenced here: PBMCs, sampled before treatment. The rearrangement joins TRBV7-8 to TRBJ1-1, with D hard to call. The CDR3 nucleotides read TGTGCCAGCAGGTTGGGTTCGGACGGGCTACAAGCTTTCTTT. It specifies CASRLGSDGLQAFF.